One and the same sample provided the 2 T cell receptor beta chains below, sequenced in a study of T cell clones after liver transplantation. Repertoires were generated with immunoSEQ multiplex PCR, while TCRdb's copy carries only in-frame clones and drops some. The sample has approximately 100,000 clones, approximately 85% seen once. Here the sequenced sample was CD4+ T cells from blood, taken before liver transplant. The source is a human donor who received a liver transplant.

The CDR3 here is CASRDIGEAFF. In DNA, the CDR3 is TGCGCCAGCAGGGATATAGGGGAAGCTTTCTTT. The V call is TRBV10-2, the J call TRBJ1-1; D unclear. The CDR3 contains 11 residues. Germline V CDR1 and CDR2: WSHSY, SAAADI. The V end was cut by 6 bases, the J end by 8 bases, with 10 bases between.

This chain uses TRBV6-7 with TRBJ1-4; D is uncertain. TRBV6-7 is recorded as an ORF, its role being uncertain. Trimming removed 4 bases from V and 0 bases from J, with 6 bases in between. The CDR3 loop spans 14 amino acids. As DNA, the CDR3 is TGTGCCAGCAGTTTGGGGTCAACTAATGAAAAACTGTTTTTT. Translating it yields CASSLGSTNEKLFF.